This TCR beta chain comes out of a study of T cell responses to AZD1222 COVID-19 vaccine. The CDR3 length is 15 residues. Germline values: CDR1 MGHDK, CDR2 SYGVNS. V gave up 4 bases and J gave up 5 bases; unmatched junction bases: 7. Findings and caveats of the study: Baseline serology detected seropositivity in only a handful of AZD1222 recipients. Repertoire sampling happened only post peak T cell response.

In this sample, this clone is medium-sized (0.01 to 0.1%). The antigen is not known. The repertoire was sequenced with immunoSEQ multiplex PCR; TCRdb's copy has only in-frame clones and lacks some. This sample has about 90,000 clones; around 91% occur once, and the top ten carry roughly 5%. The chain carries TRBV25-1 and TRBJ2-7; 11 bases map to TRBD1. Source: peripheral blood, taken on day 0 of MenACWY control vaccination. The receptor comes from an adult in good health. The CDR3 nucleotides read TGTGCCAGCAGTGCCGGACAGGGGGCCCTAGACGAGCAGTACTTC. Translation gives CASSAGQGALDEQYF.